Listed here are 8 T cell receptor beta chains from one sample, sequenced in a study of graft-versus-host responses after intestinal transplantation. Measured with immunoSEQ multiplex PCR; TCRdb has only the in-frame clones, and not every one. The repertoire holds about 92,000 clones, with 83% as singletons. No antigen is known for these receptors. The sample in question was unstimulated CD8+ T cells sorted from spleen or lymph node cells, obtained before intestinal transplant. These receptors all come from a human donor who received an intestinal transplant.

The chain carries TRBV29-1 and TRBJ1-1; 7 bases fit TRBD1. There are 12 residues in the CDR3. J lost 6 bases, V lost 5 bases, and 6 bases had no gene match. CDR1 is SQVTM, CDR2 ANQGSEA, per germline. CDR3 nucleotides: TGCAGCGTTAGGACAGGCGGGGCTGAAGCTTTCTTT. Its protein product is CSVRTGGAEAFF.

The table lists this clone with a count of one. The chain has TRBV6-5 and TRBJ2-5; 9 nucleotides match TRBD2. V was clipped by 1 base and J by 4 bases; unmatched bases: 1. Per the germline V gene, CDR1 is MNHEY and CDR2 is SVGAGI. The CDR3 covers 14 residues. CDR3 protein: CASSYLRGGETQYF. As DNA, the CDR3 is TGTGCCAGCAGTTACTTGCGGGGGGGAGAGACCCAGTACTTC.

This chain links TRBV4-1 with TRBJ1-1; 7 positions match TRBD1. The CDR3 covers 13 residues. Trimming took 6 bases from V and 1 from J; bases not matched to a gene: 2. Germline CDR1 MGHRA, CDR2 YSYEKL. The CDR3 spells CASRPGGNTEAFF. Here the CDR3 DNA reads TGCGCCAGCAGGCCAGGGGGGAACACTGAAGCTTTCTTT.

The V gene is TRBV7-9, the J gene TRBJ2-7; tentatively, D is TRBD1 (6 bases). The germline V gene has CDR1 SEHNR and CDR2 FQNEAQ (reference sequence). The CDR3 totals 14 residues. Trimming removed 5 bases at V and 3 bases at J, with 14 bases between. Here the CDR3 DNA reads TGTGCCAGCAGCACCGAGGACAGTGACTACGAGCAGTACTTC. It is translated as CASSTEDSDYEQYF.

This chain uses TRBV13 with TRBJ2-2; 13 bases are shared with TRBD2. Germline V CDR1 and CDR2: PRHDT, FYEKMQ (reference sequence). V lost 5 bases to trimming and J lost 3 bases; unmatched junction nucleotides: 3. This CDR3 has 16 amino acids. DNA of the CDR3: TGTGCCAGCAGCCAGGGACTAGCGGGGTACACCGGGGAGCTGTTTTTT. Its translation: CASSQGLAGYTGELFF.

J is TRBJ1-1 and V is TRBV9; unclear D gene. The CDR3 contains 15 residues. CDR1 is SGDLS and CDR2 is YYNGEE in the germline V gene. Trimming removed 3 bases at V and 8 bases at J, with 20 bases between. The CDR3 sequence: CASSARGTVISEAFF. CDR3 DNA: TGTGCCAGCAGCGCCCGAGGAACAGTAATTTCAGAAGCTTTCTTT.

This clone was detected a few times. This chain links TRBV6-4 with TRBJ2-2, with D maybe TRBD2 (5 bases). V was cut by 2 bases and J by 4 bases, with 5 bases left in between. There are 13 residues in the CDR3. Germline V gene data show CDR1 as MRHNA and CDR2 as SNTAGT. Written as DNA, the CDR3 is TGTGCCAGCAGTGACGGGAGCACCGGGGAGCTGTTTTTT. It encodes CASSDGSTGELFF.

The chain recombines TRBV27 with TRBJ2-2; D unresolved. V lost 3 bases, J lost 0 bases, and 2 bases lay in between. The CDR3 is 13 amino acids. Germline assignment: CDR1 MNHEY and CDR2 SMNVEV (reference sequence). CDR3 protein: CASSFPNTGELFF. The DNA of the CDR3 is TGTGCCAGCAGTTTTCCGAACACCGGGGAGCTGTTTTTT.